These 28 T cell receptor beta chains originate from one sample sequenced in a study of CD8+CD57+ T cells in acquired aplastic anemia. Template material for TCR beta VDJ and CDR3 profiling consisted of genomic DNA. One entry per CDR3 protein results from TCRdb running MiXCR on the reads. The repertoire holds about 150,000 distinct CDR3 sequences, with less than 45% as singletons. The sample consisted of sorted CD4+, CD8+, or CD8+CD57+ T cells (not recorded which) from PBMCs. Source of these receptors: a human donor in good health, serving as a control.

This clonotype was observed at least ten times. CDR3 region: CASSLGQGASEAFF. The DNA for the CDR3 is TGTGCCAGCAGCCTGGGACAGGGGGCATCCGAAGCTTTCTTT. The chain has TRBV12-3 or TRBV12-4 and TRBJ1-1; 12 bases are shared with TRBD1. The CDR3 runs 14 residues. Trimming at V came to 6 bases and at J to 8 bases, leaving 7 bases not matched to a gene.

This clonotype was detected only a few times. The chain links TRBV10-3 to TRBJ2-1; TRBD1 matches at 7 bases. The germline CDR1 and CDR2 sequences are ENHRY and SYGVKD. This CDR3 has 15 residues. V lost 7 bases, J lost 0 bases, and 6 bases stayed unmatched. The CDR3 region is CAITKDRNSYNEQFF. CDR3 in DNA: TGTGCCATCACCAAGGACAGGAACTCCTACAATGAGCAGTTCTTC.

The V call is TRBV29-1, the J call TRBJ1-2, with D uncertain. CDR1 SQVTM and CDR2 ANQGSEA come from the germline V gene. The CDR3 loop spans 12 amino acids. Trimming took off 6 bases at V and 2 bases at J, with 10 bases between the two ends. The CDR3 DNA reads TGCAGCGTCATGGGTCAAAACTATGGCTACACCTTC. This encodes CSVMGQNYGYTF.

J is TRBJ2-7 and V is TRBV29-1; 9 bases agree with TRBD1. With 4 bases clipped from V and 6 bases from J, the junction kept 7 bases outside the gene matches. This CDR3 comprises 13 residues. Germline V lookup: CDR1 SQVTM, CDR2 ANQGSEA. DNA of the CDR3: TGCAGCGTTGTCCCGGGACAGGGCGGCGAGCAGTACTTC. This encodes CSVVPGQGGEQYF.

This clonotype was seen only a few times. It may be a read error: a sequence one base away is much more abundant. The CDR3 reads CSARGGLAGGVRTDAQYF. CDR3 DNA: TGCAGTGCTAGAGGTGGACTAGCGGGAGGGGTCCGGACAGATGCGCAGTATTTT. This chain uses TRBV20-1 with TRBJ2-3; TRBD2 agrees at 15 bases. The CDR3 length is 18 residues. Per germline, CDR1 DFQATT and CDR2 SNEGSKA (reference sequence).

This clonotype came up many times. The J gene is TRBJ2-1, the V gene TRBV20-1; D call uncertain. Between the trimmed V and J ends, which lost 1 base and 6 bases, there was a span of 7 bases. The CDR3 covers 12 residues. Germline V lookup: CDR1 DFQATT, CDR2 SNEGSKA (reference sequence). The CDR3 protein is CSARVRFNEQFF. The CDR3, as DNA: TGCAGTGCTAGAGTACGATTCAATGAGCAGTTCTTC.

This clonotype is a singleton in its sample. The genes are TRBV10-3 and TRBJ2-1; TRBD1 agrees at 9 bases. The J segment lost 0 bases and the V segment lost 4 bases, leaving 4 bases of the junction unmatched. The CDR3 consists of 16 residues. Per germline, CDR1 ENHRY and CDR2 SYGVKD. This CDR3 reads CAISGQGVSSYNEQFF. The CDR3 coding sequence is TGTGCCATCAGTGGACAGGGGGTAAGCTCCTACAATGAGCAGTTCTTC.

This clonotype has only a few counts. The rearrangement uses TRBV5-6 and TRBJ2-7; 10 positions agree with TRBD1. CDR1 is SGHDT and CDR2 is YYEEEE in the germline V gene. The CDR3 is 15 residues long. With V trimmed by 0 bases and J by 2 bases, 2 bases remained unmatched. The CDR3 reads CASSLGDRGTYEQYF. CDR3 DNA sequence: TGTGCCAGCAGCTTGGGGGACAGGGGAACCTACGAGCAGTACTTC.

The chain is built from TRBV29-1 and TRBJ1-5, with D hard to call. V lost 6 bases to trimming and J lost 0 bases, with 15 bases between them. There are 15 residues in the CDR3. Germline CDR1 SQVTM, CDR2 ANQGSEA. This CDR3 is CSVGEGSYSNQPQHF. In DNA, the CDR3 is TGCAGCGTAGGCGAAGGGAGCTATAGCAATCAGCCCCAGCATTTT. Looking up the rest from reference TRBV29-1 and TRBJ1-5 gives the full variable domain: SAVISQKPSRDICQRGTSLTIQCQVDSQVTMMFWYRQQPGQSLTLIATANQGSEATYESGFVIDKFPISRPNLTFSTLTVSNMSPEDSSIYLCSVGEGSYSNQPQHFGDGTRLSIL.

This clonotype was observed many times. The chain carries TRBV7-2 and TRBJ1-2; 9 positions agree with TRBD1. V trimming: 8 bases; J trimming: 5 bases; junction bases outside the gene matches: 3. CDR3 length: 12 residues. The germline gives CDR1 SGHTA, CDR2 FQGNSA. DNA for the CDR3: TGTGCCAGCGAACAGGGGGCATATGGCTACACCTTC. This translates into CASEQGAYGYTF.

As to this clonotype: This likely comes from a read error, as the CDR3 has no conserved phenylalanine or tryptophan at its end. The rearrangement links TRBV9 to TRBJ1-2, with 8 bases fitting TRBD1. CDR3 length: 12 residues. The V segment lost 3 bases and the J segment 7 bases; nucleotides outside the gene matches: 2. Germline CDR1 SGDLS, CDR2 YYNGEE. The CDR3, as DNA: TGTGCCAGCAGCGGCGACAGGGGTGGCTACACCCTC. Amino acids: CASSGDRGGYTL.

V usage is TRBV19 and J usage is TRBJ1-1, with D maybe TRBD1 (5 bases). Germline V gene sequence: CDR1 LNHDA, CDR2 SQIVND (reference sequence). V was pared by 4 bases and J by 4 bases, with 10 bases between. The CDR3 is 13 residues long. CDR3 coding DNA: TGTGCCAGTAGTAGGGGGAGGACCACTGAAGCTTTCTTT. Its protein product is CASSRGRTTEAFF. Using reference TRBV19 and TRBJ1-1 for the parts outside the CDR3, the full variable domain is DGGITQSPKYLFRKEGQNVTLSCEQNLNHDAMYWYRQDPGQGLRLIYYSQIVNDFQKGDIAEGYSVSREKKESFPLTVTSAQKNPTAFYLCASSRGRTTEAFFGQGTRLTVV.

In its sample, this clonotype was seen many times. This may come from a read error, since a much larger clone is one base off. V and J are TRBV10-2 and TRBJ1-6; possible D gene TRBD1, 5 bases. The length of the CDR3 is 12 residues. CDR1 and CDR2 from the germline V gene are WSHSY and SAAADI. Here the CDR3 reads CVSTGGNSPLHF. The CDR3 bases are TGCGTCAGCACCGGGGGGAATTCACCCCTCCACTTT.

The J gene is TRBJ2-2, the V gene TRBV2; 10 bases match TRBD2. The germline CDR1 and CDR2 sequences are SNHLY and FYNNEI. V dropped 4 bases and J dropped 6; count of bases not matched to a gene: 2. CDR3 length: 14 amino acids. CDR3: CASSGGLAAGELFF. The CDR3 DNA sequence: TGTGCCAGCAGTGGAGGACTAGCGGCCGGGGAGCTGTTTTTT. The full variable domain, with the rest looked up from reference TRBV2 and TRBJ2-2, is EPEVTQTPSHQVTQMGQEVILRCVPISNHLYFYWYRQILGQKVEFLVSFYNNEISEKSEIFDDQFSVERPDGSNFTLKIRSTKLEDSAMYFCASSGGLAAGELFFGEGSRLTVL.

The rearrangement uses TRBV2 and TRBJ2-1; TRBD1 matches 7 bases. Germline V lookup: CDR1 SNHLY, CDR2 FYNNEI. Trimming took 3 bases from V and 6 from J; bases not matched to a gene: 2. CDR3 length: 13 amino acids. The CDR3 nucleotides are TGTGCCAGCAGTGATAGGGACAGCAATGAGCAGTTCTTC. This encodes CASSDRDSNEQFF.

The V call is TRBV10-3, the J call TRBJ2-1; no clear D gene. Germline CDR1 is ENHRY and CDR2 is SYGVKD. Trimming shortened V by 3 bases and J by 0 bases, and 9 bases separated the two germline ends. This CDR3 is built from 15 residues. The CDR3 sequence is CAISDGSHSYNEQFF. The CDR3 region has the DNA TGTGCCATCAGTGACGGTTCTCACTCCTACAATGAGCAGTTCTTC.

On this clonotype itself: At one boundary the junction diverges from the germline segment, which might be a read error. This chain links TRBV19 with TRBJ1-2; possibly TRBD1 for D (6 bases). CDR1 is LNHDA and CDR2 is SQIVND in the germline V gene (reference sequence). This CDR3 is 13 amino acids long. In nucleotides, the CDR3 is TGCGCCAGCAGCCCCCCACAGGGTGAGGGCTACACCTTC. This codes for CASSPPQGEGYTF. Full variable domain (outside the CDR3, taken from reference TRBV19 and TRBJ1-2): DGGITQSPKYLFRKEGQNVTLSCEQNLNHDAMYWYRQDPGQGLRLIYYSQIVNDFQKGDIAEGYSVSREKKESFPLTVTSAQKNPTAFYLCASSPPQGEGYTFGSGTRLTVV.

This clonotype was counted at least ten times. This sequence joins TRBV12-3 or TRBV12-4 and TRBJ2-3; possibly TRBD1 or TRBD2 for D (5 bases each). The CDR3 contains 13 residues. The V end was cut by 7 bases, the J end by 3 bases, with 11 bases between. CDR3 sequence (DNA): TGTGCCAGCAAAAGGGGAGCGACAGATACGCAGTATTTT. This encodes CASKRGATDTQYF.

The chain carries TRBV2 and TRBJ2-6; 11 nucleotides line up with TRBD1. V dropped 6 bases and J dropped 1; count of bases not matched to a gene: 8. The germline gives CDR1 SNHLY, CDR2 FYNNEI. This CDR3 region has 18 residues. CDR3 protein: CASSLRTGGASGANVLTF. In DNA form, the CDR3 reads TGTGCCAGCAGCCTAAGGACAGGGGGCGCGTCTGGGGCCAACGTCCTGACTTTC.

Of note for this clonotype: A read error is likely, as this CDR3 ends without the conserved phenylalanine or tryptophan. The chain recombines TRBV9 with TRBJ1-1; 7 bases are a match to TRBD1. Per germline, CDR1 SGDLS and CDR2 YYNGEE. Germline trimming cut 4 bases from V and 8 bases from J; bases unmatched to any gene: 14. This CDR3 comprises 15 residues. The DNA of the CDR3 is TGTGCCAGCAGCTACTTCACAGGGGCCGGAATCGAAGCTTTCTCT. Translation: CASSYFTGAGIEAFS.

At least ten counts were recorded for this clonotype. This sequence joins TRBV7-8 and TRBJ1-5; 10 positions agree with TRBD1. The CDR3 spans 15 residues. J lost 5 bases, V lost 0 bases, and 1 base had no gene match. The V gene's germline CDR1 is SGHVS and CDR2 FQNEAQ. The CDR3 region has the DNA TGTGCCAGCAGCTTAGCGACAGGGGGCTATCAGCCCCAGCATTTT. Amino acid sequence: CASSLATGGYQPQHF.

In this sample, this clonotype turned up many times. The chain's CDR3 is CASSPTGTGNIQYF. The CDR3 region has the DNA TGCGCCAGCAGCCCAACCGGGACAGGGAACATTCAGTACTTC. The genes are TRBV5-1 and TRBJ2-4; 9 nucleotides line up with TRBD1. The CDR3 is 14 amino acids. J gave up 7 bases and V 4 bases, and 6 bases lay outside the gene matches. The germline V gene has CDR1 SGHRS and CDR2 YFSETQ. Complete variable domain (other parts from reference TRBV5-1 and TRBJ2-4): KAGVTQTPRYLIKTRGQQVTLSCSPISGHRSVSWYQQTPGQGLQFLFEYFSETQRNKGNFPGRFSGRQFSNSRSEMNVSTLELGDSALYLCASSPTGTGNIQYFGAGTRLSVL.

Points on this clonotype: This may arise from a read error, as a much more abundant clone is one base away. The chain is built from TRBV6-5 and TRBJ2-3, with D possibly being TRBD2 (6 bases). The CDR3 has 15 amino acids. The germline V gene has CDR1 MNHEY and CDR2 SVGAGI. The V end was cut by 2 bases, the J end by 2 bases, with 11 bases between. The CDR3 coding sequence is TGTGCCAGCAGTTACGGCCGCGGGACCACAGATACGCAGTATTTT. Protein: CASSYGRGTTDTQYF.

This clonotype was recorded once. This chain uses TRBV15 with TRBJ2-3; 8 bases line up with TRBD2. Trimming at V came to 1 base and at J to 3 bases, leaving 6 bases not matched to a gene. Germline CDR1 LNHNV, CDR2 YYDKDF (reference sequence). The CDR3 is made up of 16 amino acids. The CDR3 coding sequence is TGTGCCACCAGCAGAGGGGCGGGGGGAGTGACAGATACGCAGTATTTT. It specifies CATSRGAGGVTDTQYF. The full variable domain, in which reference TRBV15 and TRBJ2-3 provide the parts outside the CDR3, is DAMVIQNPRYQVTQFGKPVTLSCSQTLNHNVMYWYQQKSSQAPKLLFHYYDKDFNNEADTPDNFQSRRPNTSFCFLDIRSPGLGDTAMYLCATSRGAGGVTDTQYFGPGTRLTVL.

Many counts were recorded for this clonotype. The CDR3 sequence: CSVAGLGGYEQYF. CDR3 in DNA: TGCAGCGTTGCAGGACTAGGCGGTTACGAGCAGTACTTC. V is TRBV29-1 and J is TRBJ2-7; TRBD2 aligns across 7 bases. The germline V gene has CDR1 SQVTM and CDR2 ANQGSEA. This CDR3 contains 13 residues. The J segment lost 4 bases and the V segment lost 4 bases, leaving 7 bases of the junction unmatched.

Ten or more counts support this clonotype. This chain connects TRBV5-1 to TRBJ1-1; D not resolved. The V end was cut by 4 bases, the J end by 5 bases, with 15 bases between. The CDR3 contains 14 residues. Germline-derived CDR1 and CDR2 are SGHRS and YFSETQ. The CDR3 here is CASSLEGLGTEAFF. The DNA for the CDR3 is TGCGCCAGCAGCCTGGAAGGGCTGGGTACTGAAGCTTTCTTT.

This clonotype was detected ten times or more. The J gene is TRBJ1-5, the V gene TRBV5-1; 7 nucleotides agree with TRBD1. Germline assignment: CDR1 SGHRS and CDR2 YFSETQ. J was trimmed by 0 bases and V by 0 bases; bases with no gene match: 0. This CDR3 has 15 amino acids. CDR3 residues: CASSLEGASNQPQHF. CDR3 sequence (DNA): TGCGCCAGCAGCTTGGAGGGGGCTAGCAATCAGCCCCAGCATTTT.

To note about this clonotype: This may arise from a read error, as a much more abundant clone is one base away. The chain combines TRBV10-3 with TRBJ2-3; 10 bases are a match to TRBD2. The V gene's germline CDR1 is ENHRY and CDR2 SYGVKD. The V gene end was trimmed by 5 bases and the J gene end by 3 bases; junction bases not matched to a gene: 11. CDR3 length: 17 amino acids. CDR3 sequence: CAISIHLGSGGTDTQYF. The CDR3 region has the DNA TGTGCCATCAGTATACACTTGGGTAGCGGGGGGACAGATACGCAGTATTTT.